The sequence of this T cell receptor beta chain was determined in a study of blood T cell repertoires in COVID-19 (dated by TCRdb to the early 2020s). Regarding the study in general: Collaborator samples came from the United States, Italy and Spain and covered acute and convalescent phases of COVID-19. The material from the prospective study consisted of cDNA or gDNA derived from T cells, B-cell-depleted T cells, or PBMCs. The repertoires were released in a freely available public database meant as a resource for research on the immune response to SARS-CoV-2. Where available, HLA class I and class II types were obtained from metadata supplied by the sample provider rather than from assay-based typing. The dataset comprised deeply sampled blood TCRbeta repertoires from subjects exposed to, actively infected with, or recovered from COVID-19. The samples were drawn from two sources: the first 160 participants of the ongoing ImmuneRACE study, and 950 to 1,500 subjects contributed by 6 global collaborators. A de-identified subject ID, COVID-19 status, age in years and sex were almost always included in the sample metadata.

As for this clone: Its antigen target is currently unknown. The sample holds no much larger clone one base away, and base qualities are not on file.

The paper's findings and limits, for the study overall: The amount of clinical and demographic metadata varied by source and participant and was provided uncurated.

Including cysteine and phenylalanine, the CDR3 has 12 amino acids. Kept here is only the CDR3 DNA, which spans 36 bases and is read in frame from base 1. V gives up 6 bases and J gives up 2 bases, and the segment between their germline ends measures 5 bases. Each collaborating institution followed its own protocols to collect whole blood in K2EDTA tubes. For TCRbeta analysis, collaborators shipped samples in one of three forms: frozen whole blood, isolated PBMCs, or DNA extracted from either of those sample types. TCRbeta CDR3 regions were amplified from genomic DNA by means of the immunoSEQ Assay, a bias-controlled multiplex PCR. The study's own analysis went as follows. Nucleated cell counts per sample were estimated from amplification of reference gene primers within the assay. Sequence reads were collapsed and filtered to measure the absolute abundance of every unique TCRbeta CDR3 rearrangement. For each sample, productive Simpson clonality was calculated by taking the square root of Simpson's diversity index across productive rearrangements. In TCRdb, the immuneACCESS table is reduced to in-frame sequences with V and J assigned. These tables do not hold every clone; where another copy was compared, an unresolved V gene accounts for under half, and the others remain unexplained. V, J and clone size reflect that table, while D and trimming were determined from the DNA. The sample contains 350,000 to 450,000 clones, 85% of them found a single time. Of the sample, roughly 3.9% falls within the top ten clones.

The receptor was isolated from a young woman with acute or convalescent COVID-19. The sequence links TRBV12-3 or TRBV12-4 to TRBJ1-3; there is no confident call for the D gene. Sequencing used peripheral blood. The CDR3 is CASRGAGNTIYF. The DNA is as follows: TGTGCCAGCAGGGGCGCTGGAAACACCATATATTTT.